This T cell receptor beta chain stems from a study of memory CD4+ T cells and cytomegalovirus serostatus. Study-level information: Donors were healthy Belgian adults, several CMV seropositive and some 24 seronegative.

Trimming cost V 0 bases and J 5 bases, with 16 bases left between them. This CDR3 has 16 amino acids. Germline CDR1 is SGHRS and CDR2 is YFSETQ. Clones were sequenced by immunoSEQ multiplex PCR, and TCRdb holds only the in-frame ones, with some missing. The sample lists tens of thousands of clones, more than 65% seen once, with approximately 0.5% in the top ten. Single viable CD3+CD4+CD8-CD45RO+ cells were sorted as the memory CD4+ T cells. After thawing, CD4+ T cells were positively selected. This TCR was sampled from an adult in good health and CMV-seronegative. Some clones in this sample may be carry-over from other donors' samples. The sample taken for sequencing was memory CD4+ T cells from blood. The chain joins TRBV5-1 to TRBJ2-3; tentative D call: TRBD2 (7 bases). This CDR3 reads CASSLEGGVEEDTQYF. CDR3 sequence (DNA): TGCGCCAGCAGCTTGGAGGGGGGGGTGGAGGAAGATACGCAGTATTTT. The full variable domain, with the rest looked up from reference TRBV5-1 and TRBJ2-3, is KAGVTQTPRYLIKTRGQQVTLSCSPISGHRSVSWYQQTPGQGLQFLFEYFSETQRNKGNFPGRFSGRQFSNSRSEMNVSTLELGDSALYLCASSLEGGVEEDTQYFGPGTRLTVL.